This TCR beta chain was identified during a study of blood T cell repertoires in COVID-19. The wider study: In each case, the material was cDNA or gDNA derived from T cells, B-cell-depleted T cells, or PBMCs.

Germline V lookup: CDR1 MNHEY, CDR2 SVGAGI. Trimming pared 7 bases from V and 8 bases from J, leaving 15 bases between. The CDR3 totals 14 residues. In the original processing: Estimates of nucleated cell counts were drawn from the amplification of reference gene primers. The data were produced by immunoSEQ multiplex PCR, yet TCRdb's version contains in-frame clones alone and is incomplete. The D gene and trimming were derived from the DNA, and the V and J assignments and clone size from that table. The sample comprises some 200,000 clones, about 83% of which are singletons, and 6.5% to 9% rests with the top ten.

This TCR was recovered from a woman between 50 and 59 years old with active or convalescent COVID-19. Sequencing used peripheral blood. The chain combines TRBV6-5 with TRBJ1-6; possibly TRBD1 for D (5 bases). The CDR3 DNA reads TGTGCCAGCACCCAGTTGGGAGGGGATTCACCCCTCCACTTT. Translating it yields CASTQLGGDSPLHF.